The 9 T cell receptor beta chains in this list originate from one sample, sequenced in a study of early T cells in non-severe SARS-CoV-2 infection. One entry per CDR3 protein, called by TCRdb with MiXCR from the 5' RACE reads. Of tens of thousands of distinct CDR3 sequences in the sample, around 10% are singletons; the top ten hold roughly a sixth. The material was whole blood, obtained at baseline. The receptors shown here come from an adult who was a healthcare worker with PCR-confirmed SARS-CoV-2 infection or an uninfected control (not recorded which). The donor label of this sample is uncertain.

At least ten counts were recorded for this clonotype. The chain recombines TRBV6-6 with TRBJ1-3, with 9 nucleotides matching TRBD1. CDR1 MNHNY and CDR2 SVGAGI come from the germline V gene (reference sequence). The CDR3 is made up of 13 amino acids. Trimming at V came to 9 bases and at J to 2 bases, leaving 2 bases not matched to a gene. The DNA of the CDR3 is TGTGCCAGTACAGGGGGCGCTGGAAACACCATATATTTT. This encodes CASTGGAGNTIYF.

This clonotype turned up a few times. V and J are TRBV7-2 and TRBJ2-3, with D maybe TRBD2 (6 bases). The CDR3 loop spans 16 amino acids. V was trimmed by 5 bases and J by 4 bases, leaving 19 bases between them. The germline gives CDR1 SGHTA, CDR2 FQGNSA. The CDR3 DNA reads TGTGCCAGCAGCCCAGACGCGTCTGGCGGGGCAGATACGCAGTATTTT. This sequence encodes CASSPDASGGADTQYF.

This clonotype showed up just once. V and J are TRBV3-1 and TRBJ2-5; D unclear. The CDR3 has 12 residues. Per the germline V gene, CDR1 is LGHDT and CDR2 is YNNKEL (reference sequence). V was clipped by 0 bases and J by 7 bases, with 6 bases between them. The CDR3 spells CASSQDTGTQYF. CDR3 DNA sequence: TGTGCCAGCAGCCAAGATACGGGGACCCAGTACTTC.

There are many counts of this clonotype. CDR3 amino acids: CASSFRAGESPAYEQYF. The CDR3 DNA sequence: TGTGCCAGCAGCTTCCGTGCGGGGGAGTCACCCGCCTACGAGCAGTACTTC. The V call is TRBV7-2, the J call TRBJ2-7; TRBD2 matches at 7 bases. CDR1 and CDR2 (germline): SGHTA, FQGNSA. Losses at the gene ends were 3 bases for V and 2 bases for J; bases not matched to a gene: 13. The CDR3 consists of 17 residues.

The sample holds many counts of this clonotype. CDR3 bases: TGCGCCAGCAGCTTAGACGGAAACACCATATATTTT. It translates to CASSLDGNTIYF. V is TRBV5-1 and J is TRBJ1-3; the D is unclear. Per the germline V gene, CDR1 is SGHRS and CDR2 is YFSETQ. V lost 2 bases, J lost 4 bases, and 4 bases lay in between. This CDR3 contains 12 residues.

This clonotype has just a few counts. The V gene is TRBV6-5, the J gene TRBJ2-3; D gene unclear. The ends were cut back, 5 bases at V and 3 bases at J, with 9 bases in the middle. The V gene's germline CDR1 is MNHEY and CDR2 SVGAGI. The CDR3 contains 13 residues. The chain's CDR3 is CASSPRLTDTQYF. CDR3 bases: TGTGCCAGCAGTCCTAGGCTGACAGATACGCAGTATTTT.

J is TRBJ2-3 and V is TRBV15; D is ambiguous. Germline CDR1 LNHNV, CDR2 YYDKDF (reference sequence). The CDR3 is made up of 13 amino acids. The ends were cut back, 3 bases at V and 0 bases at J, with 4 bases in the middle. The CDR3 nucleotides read TGTGCCACCAGCAGCCTGAGCACAGATACGCAGTATTTT. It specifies CATSSLSTDTQYF. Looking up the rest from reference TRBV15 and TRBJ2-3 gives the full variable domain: DAMVIQNPRYQVTQFGKPVTLSCSQTLNHNVMYWYQQKSSQAPKLLFHYYDKDFNNEADTPDNFQSRRPNTSFCFLDIRSPGLGDTAMYLCATSSLSTDTQYFGPGTRLTVL.

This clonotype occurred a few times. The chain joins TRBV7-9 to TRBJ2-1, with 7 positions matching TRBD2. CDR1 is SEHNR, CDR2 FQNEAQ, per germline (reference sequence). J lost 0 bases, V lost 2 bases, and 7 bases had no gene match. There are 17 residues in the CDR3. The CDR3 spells CASSLRFRTSSYNEQFF. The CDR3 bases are TGTGCCAGCAGCTTAAGGTTTAGGACTAGCTCCTACAATGAGCAGTTCTTC.

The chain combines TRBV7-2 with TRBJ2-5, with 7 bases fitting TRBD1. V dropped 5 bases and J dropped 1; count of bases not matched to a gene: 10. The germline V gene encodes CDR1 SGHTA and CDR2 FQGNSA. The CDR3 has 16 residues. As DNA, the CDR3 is TGTGCCAGCAGCCGACAGACAGGGTTGATCCAAGAGACCCAGTACTTC. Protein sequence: CASSRQTGLIQETQYF.